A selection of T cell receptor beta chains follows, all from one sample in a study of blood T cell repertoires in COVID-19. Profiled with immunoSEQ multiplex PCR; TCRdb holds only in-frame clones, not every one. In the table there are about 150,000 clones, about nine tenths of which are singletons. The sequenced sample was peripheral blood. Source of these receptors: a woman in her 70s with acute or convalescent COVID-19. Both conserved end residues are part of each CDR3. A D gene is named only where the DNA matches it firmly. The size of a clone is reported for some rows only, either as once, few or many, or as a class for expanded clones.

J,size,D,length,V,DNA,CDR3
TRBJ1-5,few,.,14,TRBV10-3,TGTGCCATCAGTGAAGCAGGGGACGGCCAGCCCCAGCATTTT,CAISEAGDGQPQHF
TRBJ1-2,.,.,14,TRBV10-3,TGTGCCATCAGTGGGGCCGGGACTAACTATGGCTACACCTTC,CAISGAGTNYGYTF
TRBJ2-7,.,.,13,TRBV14,TGTGCCAGCAGCCGCCAGGGGTCCTACGAGCAGTACTTC,CASSRQGSYEQYF
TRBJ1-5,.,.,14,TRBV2,TGTGCCAGCAGCCCTATAAGCAGCAATCAGCCCCAGCATTTT,CASSPISSNQPQHF
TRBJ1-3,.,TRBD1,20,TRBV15,TGTGCCACCAGCAGAGAGTTGATCCGAACAGGGGCCCTCTCTGGAAACACCATATATTTT,CATSRELIRTGALSGNTIYF
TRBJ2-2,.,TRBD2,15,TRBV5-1,TGCGCCAGCAGCTTGACACTAGCGGTCACCGGGGAGCTGTTTTTT,CASSLTLAVTGELFF
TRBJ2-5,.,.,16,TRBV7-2,TGTGCCAGCAGCTTTACCGGGACTGTCCTTCAAGAGACCCAGTACTTC,CASSFTGTVLQETQYF
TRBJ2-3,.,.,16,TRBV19,TGTGCCAGTAGTATCCTCGGGACACGGAGTATGGATACGCAGTATTTT,CASSILGTRSMDTQYF
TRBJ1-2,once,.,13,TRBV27,TGTGCCAGCAGTTTATCCGGAGGCTATGGCTACACCTTC,CASSLSGGYGYTF
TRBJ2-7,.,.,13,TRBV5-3,TGTGCCAGAAGCGGGCGAACAGGGTGCGAGCAGTACTTC,CARSGRTGCEQYF
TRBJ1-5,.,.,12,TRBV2,TGTGCCAGCAGTGGTTCCGGGCAGCCCCAGCATTTT,CASSGSGQPQHF
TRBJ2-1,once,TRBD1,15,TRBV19,TGTGCCAGTTTAGACGGTCAGGGGGCCTACAATGAGCAGTTCTTC,CASLDGQGAYNEQFF
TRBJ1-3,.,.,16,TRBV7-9,TGTGCCAGCAGCCAGGAAACAGGTCGCTCTGGAAACACCATATATTTT,CASSQETGRSGNTIYF
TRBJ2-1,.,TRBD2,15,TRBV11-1,TGTGCCAGCAGCTTAGCGTACGGGGGGGGCCGTGAGCAGTTCTTC,CASSLAYGGGREQFF
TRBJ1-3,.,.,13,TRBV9,TGTGCCAGCAGCGTAGCGGGGATAGACACCATATATTTT,CASSVAGIDTIYF
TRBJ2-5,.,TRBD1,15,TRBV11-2,TGTGCCAGCAGCTCGGGACAGGGGGCCCAAGAGACCCAGTACTTC,CASSSGQGAQETQYF
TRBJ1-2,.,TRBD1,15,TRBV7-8,TGTGCCAGCAGTCTCGCGACAGGGCGCAACTATGGCTACACCTTC,CASSLATGRNYGYTF
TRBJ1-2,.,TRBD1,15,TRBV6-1,TGTGCCAGCAGTGATGGGGGGCAGGGGGCCTATGGCTACACCTTC,CASSDGGQGAYGYTF
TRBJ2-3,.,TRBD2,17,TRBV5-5,TGTGCCAGCAGCTTGGTCGGGACTAGCGGGGGAACAGATACGCAGTATTTT,CASSLVGTSGGTDTQYF
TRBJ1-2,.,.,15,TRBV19,TGTGCCAGTAGTACCCGACAAGTGGATAACTATGGCTACACCTTC,CASSTRQVDNYGYTF
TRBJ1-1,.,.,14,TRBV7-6,TGTGCCAGCAGCTTAGAGGAGGGGACCACTGAAGCTTTCTTT,CASSLEEGTTEAFF
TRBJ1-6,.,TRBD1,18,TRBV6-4,TGTGCCAGCAGTGACTCGGCCCCGGGACAGGCCTTCCCTTCACCCCTCCACTTT,CASSDSAPGQAFPSPLHF
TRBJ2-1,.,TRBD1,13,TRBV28,TGTGCCATCTTCGACAGGGCGTACAATGAGCAGTTCTTC,CAIFDRAYNEQFF
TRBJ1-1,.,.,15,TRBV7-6,TGTGCCAGCAGCGTCCTGGACAGCCCGAACACTGAAGCTTTCTTT,CASSVLDSPNTEAFF
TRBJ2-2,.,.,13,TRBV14,TGTGCCAGCAGCCAAGCCCTCACCGGGGAGCTGTTTTTT,CASSQALTGELFF
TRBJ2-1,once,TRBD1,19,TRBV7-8,TGTGCCAGCAGCTTAGCCGGGACAGGGGGTGTCTACTCCTACAATGAGCAGTTCTTC,CASSLAGTGGVYSYNEQFF
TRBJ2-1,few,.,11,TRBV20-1,TGCAGTGCTAGAGGAGGGGGAGAGCAGTTCTTC,CSARGGGEQFF
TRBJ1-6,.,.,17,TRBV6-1,TGTGCCAGCAGTGAAGCCGGGAGGAGGACAGACAATTCACCCCTCCACTTT,CASSEAGRRTDNSPLHF
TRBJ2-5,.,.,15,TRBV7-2,TGTGCCAGCAGCTTAGGTTGGGGGGTCCAAGAGACCCAGTACTTC,CASSLGWGVQETQYF